The 2 T cell receptor beta chains below were found in one sample sequenced in a study of STAT3 mutations in large granular lymphocyte leukemia. Which antigens these TCRs recognize remains unknown. Sequencing used immunoSEQ multiplex PCR; TCRdb keeps in-frame clones, though not all of them. The table records tens of thousands of clones, 70% to 90% of them present only once. Points from the study as a whole: Every T-LGLL patient had at least one immunodominant TCRbeta clonotype.

Specimen: peripheral blood mononuclear cells. These receptors all come from a man aged 55 to 70 with T-cell large granular lymphocyte leukemia. Some clones in this sample may be carry-over from other donors' samples.

V and J are TRBV30 and TRBJ1-4; D is perhaps TRBD1 (6 bases). The length of the CDR3 is 17 residues. Between the trimmed V and J ends, which lost 2 bases and 0 bases, there was a span of 16 bases. Germline V gene data show CDR1 as GTSNPN and CDR2 as SVGIG (reference sequence). The CDR3 bases are TGTGCCTGGAGTCGGGGGCCAGGGAACCCAACTAATGAAAAACTGTTTTTT. Protein: CAWSRGPGNPTNEKLFF.

The CDR3: CASSAPGPNTGELFF. As DNA, the CDR3 is TGTGCCAGCAGCGCCCCGGGCCCGAACACCGGGGAGCTGTTTTTT. The chain carries TRBV25-1 and TRBJ2-2; D is undetermined. Per germline, CDR1 MGHDK and CDR2 SYGVNS. The CDR3 totals 15 residues. The V end was cut by 6 bases, the J end by 0 bases, with 11 bases between.